This T cell receptor (beta chain) comes out of a study of blood T cell repertoires in COVID-19. Overall study: Sources were T cells, B-cell-depleted T cells, or PBMCs; the material itself was cDNA or gDNA.

In assigning cohorts, the study relied on participant-reported clinical history. Using immunoSEQ multiplex PCR, the repertoire was profiled, and TCRdb retains in-frame clones only, with some absent. The table includes about 190,000 clones, approximately 88% detected once. The CDR3 spans 15 residues. Germline V CDR1 and CDR2: SGHNT, YYREEE (reference sequence). V lost 3 bases to trimming and J lost 3 bases; unmatched junction nucleotides: 4. The source is a young woman who had recovered from COVID-19. Sequencing was performed on PBMCs or T cells enriched from blood (not recorded which). The chain uses TRBV5-4 and TRBJ1-5, with TRBD1 matching 9 bases. The CDR3 nucleotides are TGTGCCAGCAGCTCCGGGACAGGGTTCAATCAGCCCCAGCATTTT. This encodes CASSSGTGFNQPQHF.